This T cell receptor beta chain derives from a study of CD8 T cells in ankylosing spondylitis. Worth noting for this clonotype: Its target is unknown.

With molecular barcodes, quantitative 5'-RACE was used to make the TCR beta libraries. TCRdb re-analysed the 5' RACE reads in MiXCR, keeping a single row per CDR3 protein. The sample consists of some 140,000 distinct CDR3 sequences, more than 9.5% of them appearing once. Study-level findings and limits: Reported data indicate significant enrichment of disease-linked clones within matched ankylosing spondylitis synovial fluid.

In germline, CDR1 is SGHTA, CDR2 FQGTGA. CDR3 size: 16 residues. The germline V and J ends were trimmed by 5 bases and 4 bases, with 17 bases remaining between them. The sequenced sample was blood, either unsorted or a sorted T cell fraction (not recorded which). This sequence was found in a female donor with ankylosing spondylitis or in good health (not recorded which). The J gene is TRBJ2-2, the V gene TRBV7-3, with D perhaps matching TRBD1 or TRBD2 (6 bases each). CDR3 in DNA: TGTGCCAGCAGCAAGGGAGCACAGGGAGGCACCGGGGAGCTGTTTTTT. It codes for CASSKGAQGGTGELFF.